This T cell receptor (beta chain) appears in the sequencing data of a study of control samples from healthy donors and cancer patients. CDR3 length equals 13 residues. Looked up from germline, CDR1 is SGHNT and CDR2 is YYREEE (reference sequence). V was cut by 0 bases and J by 5 bases, with 8 bases left in between. This table comes from immunoSEQ multiplex PCR, and its TCRdb copy is limited to in-frame clones, with some not included. The table has 80,000 or so clones, around 94% seen once. The genes are TRBV5-4 and TRBJ1-1, with TRBD1 as a possible D gene (6 bases). Material for sequencing was blood. The receptor was isolated from a woman aged 40 to 55 in good health. This CDR3 is CASSLGGRTEAFF. The CDR3 nucleotides are TGTGCCAGCAGCTTGGGGGGGCGGACTGAAGCTTTCTTT.